These 27 T cell receptor beta chains share one sample of origin, sequenced in a study of blood T cells in healthy people across ages. Sample-barcoded 5' priming and a J-beta primer mix drove a second PCR of roughly 6 to 12 cycles. MiXCR was run by TCRdb on the 5' RACE reads, yielding one entry per CDR3 protein. This sample yields about 290,000 distinct CDR3 sequences, of which 25% to 30% are seen a single time; 29% belongs to the top ten. The sequenced sample consisted of blood. These receptors were obtained from a woman in her seventies in good health.

The table lists this clonotype with a few counts. V usage is TRBV7-9 and J usage is TRBJ2-1, with TRBD1 identical over 10 bases. J lost 7 bases, V lost 6 bases, and 12 bases had no gene match. Germline V gene lookup returns CDR1 SEHNR and CDR2 FQNEAQ (reference sequence). The CDR3 is made up of 16 amino acids. The CDR3 here is CASSGRDRGKVNEQFF. The CDR3 region has the DNA TGTGCCAGCAGTGGTCGGGACAGGGGTAAAGTAAATGAGCAGTTCTTC.

This clonotype was picked up a small number of times. The chain has TRBV27 and TRBJ2-5, with D possibly matching TRBD1 (6 bases). The CDR3 runs to 13 residues. Trimming pared 9 bases from V and 4 bases from J, leaving 15 bases between. Germline V lookup: CDR1 MNHEY, CDR2 SMNVEV (reference sequence). The CDR3 reads CASSRGRAETQYF. As DNA, the CDR3 is TGTGCCAGTTCCAGGGGTCGGGCAGAGACCCAGTACTTC.

The chain uses TRBV7-2 and TRBJ2-7; possible D gene TRBD1, 5 bases. This CDR3 is 13 amino acids long. Per the germline V gene, CDR1 is SGHTA and CDR2 is FQGNSA. Trimming stripped 0 bases from V and 6 bases from J, with 9 bases between. The CDR3 loop reads CASSLAIGAEQYF. CDR3 in DNA: TGTGCCAGCAGCTTAGCGATTGGGGCCGAGCAGTACTTC.

This clonotype was found many times. DNA of the CDR3: TGTGCCAGCAGCTTATTACAGGTGGAGCAGTACTTC. Protein: CASSLLQVEQYF. The chain links TRBV11-2 to TRBJ2-7, with a weak D call TRBD1 (5 bases). This CDR3 has 12 amino acids. The ends were cut back, 2 bases at V and 7 bases at J, with 9 bases in the middle. Germline V gene data show CDR1 as SGHAT and CDR2 as FQNNGV.

Of note for this clonotype: The CDR3 end shows no conserved phenylalanine or tryptophan, and so a read error is likely. The V and J genes are TRBV2 and TRBJ1-2; D is possibly TRBD1 (6 bases). The germline CDR1 and CDR2 sequences are SNHLY and FYNNEI. Trimming stripped 6 bases from V and 5 bases from J, with 13 bases between. The CDR3 has 13 amino acids. Here the CDR3 reads CASSRQEKYGYTI. The CDR3 region has the DNA TGTGCCAGCAGCAGACAGGAGAAGTATGGCTACACCATC.

The chain has TRBV15 and TRBJ2-5; D gene uncertain. V was cut by 0 bases and J by 1 base, with 9 bases left in between. The CDR3 has 15 residues. Per germline, CDR1 LNHNV and CDR2 YYDKDF (reference sequence). CDR3 sequence: CATSRDAVPQETQYF. CDR3 sequence (DNA): TGTGCCACCAGCAGAGATGCGGTACCCCAAGAGACCCAGTACTTC.

This clonotype turned up a few times. The J gene is TRBJ2-1, the V gene TRBV20-1, with D tentatively TRBD2 (5 bases). V dropped 0 bases and J dropped 2 bases, with 8 bases sitting between them. CDR3 size: 14 residues. Germline V lookup: CDR1 DFQATT, CDR2 SNEGSKA (reference sequence). The CDR3 region is CSARDLATYNEQFF. Here the CDR3 DNA reads TGCAGTGCTAGAGATCTAGCTACCTACAATGAGCAGTTCTTC.

This chain joins TRBV7-2 and TRBJ2-5; 13 bases are shared with TRBD2. The CDR3 sequence is 18 residues long. Looked up from germline, CDR1 is SGHTA and CDR2 is FQGNSA. The junction had 9 bases not matched to a gene; V was cut back by 2 bases and J by 3 bases. The CDR3 region is CASSLRGLAGSVKETQYF. The CDR3 nucleotides read TGTGCCAGCAGCTTACGGGGACTAGCGGGAAGCGTAAAAGAGACCCAGTACTTC.

This clonotype has only a few counts. This rearrangement joins TRBV7-2 to TRBJ2-3; no clear D. Germline V gene lookup returns CDR1 SGHTA and CDR2 FQGNSA. CDR3 size: 14 residues. V was trimmed by 1 base and J by 4 bases, leaving 9 bases between them. CDR3 coding DNA: TGTGCCAGCAGCTTAGAAACTTGGGCAGATACGCAGTATTTT. Protein sequence: CASSLETWADTQYF.

At least ten counts were recorded for this clonotype. This chain connects TRBV29-1 to TRBJ2-1; perhaps TRBD1 as D (5 bases). Germline lookup yields CDR1 SQVTM and CDR2 ANQGSEA. The V end was cut by 3 bases, the J end by 4 bases, with 7 bases between. CDR3 size: 12 residues. The CDR3 protein is CSVDDRYNEQFF. The CDR3 DNA reads TGCAGCGTTGATGACAGATACAATGAGCAGTTCTTC.

This clonotype was seen more than once but under ten times. The chain carries TRBV20-1 and TRBJ2-7, with 9 bases aligning to TRBD2. Germline CDR1 and CDR2: DFQATT and SNEGSKA (reference sequence). Unmatched junction bases numbered 8, after V lost 4 bases and J lost 7 bases. The length of the CDR3 is 13 residues. The CDR3 spells CSANLAGVGEQYF. In nucleotides, the CDR3 is TGCAGTGCTAACTTAGCGGGAGTGGGAGAGCAGTACTTC.

The rearrangement uses TRBV10-3 and TRBJ2-2; TRBD2 is a possible D gene (6 bases). Germline CDR1 ENHRY, CDR2 SYGVKD. The CDR3 is 14 amino acids. V was cut by 3 bases and J by 3 bases, with 8 bases left in between. The CDR3 spells CAISDGGDTGELFF. The CDR3 coding sequence is TGTGCCATCAGTGATGGCGGGGACACCGGGGAGCTGTTTTTT.

The CDR3 DNA follows: TGCAGCGTCTCTCTAGCGGGCCTCACAGATACGCAGTATTTT. It is translated as CSVSLAGLTDTQYF. This sequence joins TRBV29-1 and TRBJ2-3, with TRBD2 matching over 8 bases. V lost 6 bases and J lost 2; bases outside the gene matches: 7. Germline CDR1 SQVTM, CDR2 ANQGSEA. This CDR3 has 14 residues.

V gene TRBV7-8 combines with J gene TRBJ2-1; D is unclear. The DNA end favors TRBJ2-7, so the J call may be wrong. Germline assignment: CDR1 SGHVS and CDR2 FQNEAQ. The CDR3 consists of 12 residues. CDR3 in DNA: TGTGCCAGCAGCTCCCAGTTCTACGAGCAGTACTTC. As protein: CASSSQFYEQYF.

This clonotype was observed a few times. The chain uses TRBV7-9 and TRBJ2-4; D not resolved. Trimming cost V 1 base and J 3 bases, with 10 bases left between them. Germline lookup yields CDR1 SEHNR and CDR2 FQNEAQ (reference sequence). There are 15 residues in the CDR3. This CDR3 is CASSLVGDLKNIQYF. In nucleotides, the CDR3 is TGTGCCAGCAGCTTAGTTGGCGATCTCAAAAACATTCAGTACTTC.

The sample holds a few counts of this clonotype. The chain links TRBV6-6 to TRBJ1-2; TRBD1 matches at 12 bases. CDR1 and CDR2 (germline): MNHNY, SVGAGI (reference sequence). The CDR3 loop spans 15 amino acids. V was clipped by 6 bases and J by 6 bases; unmatched bases: 8. The CDR3 DNA reads TGTGCCAGCAGGGCCGGGACAGGGGGCGAGCATGGCTACACCTTC. It codes for CASRAGTGGEHGYTF.

J is TRBJ2-5 and V is TRBV7-2; D unresolved. The CDR3 length is 15 residues. Trimming pared 1 base from V and 2 bases from J, leaving 11 bases between. CDR1 and CDR2 from the germline V gene are SGHTA and FQGNSA. CDR3 coding DNA: TGTGCCAGCAGCTTAGATGGAAGGGAACAAGAGACCCAGTACTTC. Protein: CASSLDGREQETQYF.

At least ten counts were recorded for this clonotype. The CDR3 here is CASSLGLASDTQYF. The CDR3 DNA follows: TGTGCCAGCAGCCTCGGACTAGCGTCCGATACGCAGTATTTT. The chain combines TRBV4-2 with TRBJ2-3; 9 nucleotides align to TRBD2. The V and J ends lost 4 bases and 6 bases, in that order; junction bases with no gene match: 5. CDR1 and CDR2 (germline): LGHNA, YNFKEQ. The CDR3 is 14 amino acids.

The V gene is TRBV4-1, the J gene TRBJ2-3; 7 nucleotides align to TRBD1. CDR1 is MGHRA and CDR2 is YSYEKL in the germline V gene. The CDR3 has 16 residues. The junction had 10 bases not matched to a gene; V was cut back by 3 bases and J by 4 bases. CDR3 coding DNA: TGCGCCAGCAGCCACCGGGACAGCAGTCTCCCAGATACGCAGTATTTT. Encoded protein: CASSHRDSSLPDTQYF.

This clonotype was observed a handful of times. The rearrangement joins TRBV12-3 or TRBV12-4 to TRBJ2-5; either TRBD1 or TRBD2 may supply D (5 bases each). V dropped 5 bases and J dropped 11 bases, with 12 bases sitting between them. The CDR3 runs to 11 residues. The CDR3 DNA follows: TGTGCCAGCAGTATACGAGGGGAGCAGTACTTC. This translates into CASSIRGEQYF.

J is TRBJ2-5 and V is TRBV28; D call uncertain. The DNA matches TRBJ2-7 better at its end, which makes the J call doubtful. Germline CDR1 MDHEN, CDR2 SYDVKM. This CDR3 has 14 residues. This CDR3 is CASSSASKAAEQYF. The CDR3 region has the DNA TGTGCCAGCAGTTCTGCTAGTAAGGCTGCCGAGCAGTACTTC.

The CDR3, as DNA: TGTGCCAGCAACAGGGCTTACGAGACCCAGTACTTC. Amino acids: CASNRAYETQYF. V is TRBV28 and J is TRBJ2-5, with D perhaps matching TRBD1 (6 bases). Germline V gives CDR1 MDHEN, CDR2 SYDVKM. CDR3 length equals 12 residues. V lost 7 bases, J lost 5 bases, and 11 bases lay in between.

The chain combines TRBV9 with TRBJ2-6, with D possibly called TRBD1 or TRBD2 (5 bases each). Trimming cost V 0 bases and J 0 bases, with 19 bases left between them. CDR3 length equals 20 residues. Germline loops: CDR1 SGDLS, CDR2 YYNGEE. DNA of the CDR3: TGTGCCAGCAGCGTAGGGGGGTACGGGGCGGGTTCCTCTGGGGCCAACGTCCTGACTTTC. It codes for CASSVGGYGAGSSGANVLTF. The full variable domain, completed using reference TRBV9 and TRBJ2-6, is DSGVTQTPKHLITATGQRVTLRCSPRSGDLSVYWYQQSLDQGLQFLIQYYNGEERAKGNILERFSAQQFPDLHSELNLSSLELGDSALYFCASSVGGYGAGSSGANVLTFGAGSRLTVL.

This chain joins TRBV29-1 and TRBJ2-6; D uncertain. CDR1 and CDR2 from the germline V gene are SQVTM and ANQGSEA. The CDR3 covers 14 residues. V was clipped by 6 bases and J by 0 bases, with 9 bases between them. The CDR3 region has the DNA TGCAGCGTAGCAGCCTCCTCTGGGGCCAACGTCCTGACTTTC. Translated, it gives CSVAASSGANVLTF.

In its sample, this clonotype was seen many times. The chain carries TRBV6-1 and TRBJ1-4; D uncertain. Germline V gene data show CDR1 as MNHNS and CDR2 as SASEGT. V was pared by 6 bases and J by 5 bases, with 10 bases between. The CDR3 runs 13 residues. CDR3 protein: CASSRAGNEKLFF. CDR3 nucleotides: TGTGCCAGCAGCCGGGCCGGGAATGAAAAACTGTTTTTT.

This clonotype came up a few times. V usage is TRBV3-1 and J usage is TRBJ2-7, with TRBD2 matching 9 bases. J was trimmed by 5 bases and V by 4 bases; bases with no gene match: 6. This CDR3 is 14 amino acids long. CDR1 and CDR2 (germline): LGHDT, YNNKEL (reference sequence). The CDR3 protein is CASSRAGGTHEQYF. CDR3 bases: TGTGCCAGCAGCCGGGCGGGAGGGACACACGAGCAGTACTTC.

The chain joins TRBV29-1 to TRBJ1-1, with a tentative D call TRBD1 (5 bases). The CDR3 covers 14 residues. Germline V lookup: CDR1 SQVTM, CDR2 ANQGSEA. The V and J ends lost 2 bases and 11 bases respectively, with 21 bases between them. CDR3 in DNA: TGCAGCGTTGAACCGCTAGGGGAAGCCTATAAGGCTTTCTTT. Amino acids: CSVEPLGEAYKAFF.